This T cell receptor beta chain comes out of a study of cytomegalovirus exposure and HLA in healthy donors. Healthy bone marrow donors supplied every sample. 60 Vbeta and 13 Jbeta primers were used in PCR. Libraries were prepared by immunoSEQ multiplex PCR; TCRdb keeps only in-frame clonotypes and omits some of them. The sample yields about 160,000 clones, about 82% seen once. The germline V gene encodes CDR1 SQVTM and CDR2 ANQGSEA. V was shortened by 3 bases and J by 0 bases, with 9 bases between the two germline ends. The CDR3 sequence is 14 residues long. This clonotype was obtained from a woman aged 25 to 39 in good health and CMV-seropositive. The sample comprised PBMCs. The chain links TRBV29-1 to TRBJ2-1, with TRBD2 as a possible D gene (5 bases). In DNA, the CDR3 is TGCAGCGTTGAGAGGGCGAGCTCCTACAATGAGCAGTTCTTC. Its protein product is CSVERASSYNEQFF.